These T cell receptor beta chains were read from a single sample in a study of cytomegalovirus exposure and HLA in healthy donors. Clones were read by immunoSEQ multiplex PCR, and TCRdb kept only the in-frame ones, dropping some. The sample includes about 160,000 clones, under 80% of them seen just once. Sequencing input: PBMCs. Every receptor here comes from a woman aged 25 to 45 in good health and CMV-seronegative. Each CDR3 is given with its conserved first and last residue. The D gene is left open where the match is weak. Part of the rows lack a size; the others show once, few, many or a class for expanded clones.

DNA: TGTGCCAGCAGTTACGGACAAGAGAGCTCCTACAATGAGCAGTTCTTC
CDR3: CASSYGQESSYNEQFF
size: -
J: TRBJ2-1
V: TRBV6-5
D: -

DNA: TGTGCCAGCAGCCGACAGTCGATCACTACCCTCTCCTACAATGAGCAGTTCTTC
CDR3: CASSRQSITTLSYNEQFF
size: -
J: TRBJ2-1
V: TRBV7-9
D: -

DNA: TGCAGCGTTCAACGGACAGGAGACACCGGGGAGCTGTTTTTT
CDR3: CSVQRTGDTGELFF
size: -
J: TRBJ2-2
V: TRBV29-1
D: TRBD1

DNA: TGTGCCTGGAGTGGACAGGCCAAGCCCCAGCATTTT
CDR3: CAWSGQAKPQHF
size: -
J: TRBJ1-5
V: TRBV30
D: -

DNA: TGTGCCAGCAGCTTAAGACTAGCGGGGGTGTTCAATGAGCAGTTCTTC
CDR3: CASSLRLAGVFNEQFF
size: once
J: TRBJ2-1
V: TRBV11-2
D: TRBD2

DNA: TGTGCCAGCCGGGACACGGCGAGTCAGCCCCAGCATTTT
CDR3: CASRDTASQPQHF
size: -
J: TRBJ1-5
V: TRBV19
D: -

DNA: TGTGCCAGCAGCTTAGGAGGGGGCTATGACTATGGCTACACCTTC
CDR3: CASSLGGGYDYGYTF
size: -
J: TRBJ1-2
V: TRBV7-2
D: TRBD1

DNA: TGTGCCTGGAGTGTACAACAGGGACCTTCACCCCTCCACTTT
CDR3: CAWSVQQGPSPLHF
size: -
J: TRBJ1-6
V: TRBV30
D: -

DNA: TGTGCCAGCAGCCCCACCGCGGGGACTGCCTCCTACGAGCAGTACTTC
CDR3: CASSPTAGTASYEQYF
size: -
J: TRBJ2-7
V: TRBV11-2
D: -

DNA: TGCAGCGCCTCCCGGAGGGGCCAAGAGACCCAGTACTTC
CDR3: CSASRRGQETQYF
size: -
J: TRBJ2-5
V: TRBV29-1
D: -

DNA: TGCGCCAGCAGCCAAGCGGCTAGCGGGGGGGCAAGCGAGCAGTACTTC
CDR3: CASSQAASGGASEQYF
size: -
J: TRBJ2-7
V: TRBV4-1
D: TRBD2

DNA: TGCGCCAGCAGCTCCACAGGGGCGGGCTATGGCTACACCTTC
CDR3: CASSSTGAGYGYTF
size: -
J: TRBJ1-2
V: TRBV5-1
D: TRBD1

DNA: TGTGCCAGCAGCTTAGGACAGGGCTCAGATACGCAGTATTTT
CDR3: CASSLGQGSDTQYF
size: once
J: TRBJ2-3
V: TRBV7-6
D: TRBD1

DNA: TGTGCCAGCAGCAAGCCGATGGGGCAGTGGGAGCAGTACTTC
CDR3: CASSKPMGQWEQYF
size: -
J: TRBJ2-7
V: TRBV21-1
D: -

DNA: TGTGCCAGCAGCTTCACGCGACAGGGGGATGGCTACACCTTC
CDR3: CASSFTRQGDGYTF
size: -
J: TRBJ1-2
V: TRBV7-9
D: TRBD1

DNA: TGTGCCAGCAGCGGGGGGGCTAACACCGGGGAGCTGTTTTTT
CDR3: CASSGGANTGELFF
size: -
J: TRBJ2-2
V: TRBV27
D: TRBD2

DNA: TGTGCCAGCACCCCCCGGGTTAACTATGGCTACACCTTC
CDR3: CASTPRVNYGYTF
size: -
J: TRBJ1-2
V: TRBV5-6
D: -

DNA: TGTGCCAGCAGTGATAATGTGATCGTGAGCTCTGGAAACACCATATATTTT
CDR3: CASSDNVIVSSGNTIYF
size: -
J: TRBJ1-3
V: TRBV25-1
D: -

DNA: TGTGCCAGCAGTGAACTGTGGGGCAGGGGGTCGACACACGGAGATACGCAGTATTTT
CDR3: CASSELWGRGSTHGDTQYF
size: -
J: TRBJ2-3
V: TRBV6-1
D: TRBD1

DNA: TGTGCCAGCAGCTTACGCAGGGTCGGGTATAGCAATCAGCCCCAGCATTTT
CDR3: CASSLRRVGYSNQPQHF
size: few
J: TRBJ1-5
V: TRBV7-8
D: -

DNA: TGTGCCAGCAGCCCCCCCCGACAGGGATTGGGGACCCAGTACTTC
CDR3: CASSPPRQGLGTQYF
size: -
J: TRBJ2-5
V: TRBV28
D: TRBD1

DNA: TGTGCCAGCAGTGTTAGGAGGAAGGTCACTGAAGCTTTCTTT
CDR3: CASSVRRKVTEAFF
size: -
J: TRBJ1-1
V: TRBV6-1
D: -

DNA: TGTGCCAGCAGCTTACAGGGGCACAATCAGCCCCAGCATTTT
CDR3: CASSLQGHNQPQHF
size: -
J: TRBJ1-5
V: TRBV5-6
D: TRBD1

DNA: TGTGCCAGTAGTAACGGACAGGGTTCATACAATGAGCAGTTCTTC
CDR3: CASSNGQGSYNEQFF
size: -
J: TRBJ2-1
V: TRBV19
D: TRBD1

DNA: TGTGCCAGCAGGTTAGCGGGGGAGAGCACAGATACGCAGTATTTT
CDR3: CASRLAGESTDTQYF
size: -
J: TRBJ2-3
V: TRBV6-5
D: TRBD2

DNA: TGTGCCAGCTACTATGGGACTCCCATCGGGCTCGAGCAGTACTTC
CDR3: CASYYGTPIGLEQYF
size: few
J: TRBJ2-7
V: TRBV6-1
D: -

DNA: TGTGCCAGCAGCGTTCCTCCGGAAAACATTCAGTACTTC
CDR3: CASSVPPENIQYF
size: -
J: TRBJ2-4
V: TRBV9
D: -

DNA: TGTGCCAGCTCACCCCTACCATACTCTGGGGCCAACGTCCTGACTTTC
CDR3: CASSPLPYSGANVLTF
size: -
J: TRBJ2-6
V: TRBV18
D: -